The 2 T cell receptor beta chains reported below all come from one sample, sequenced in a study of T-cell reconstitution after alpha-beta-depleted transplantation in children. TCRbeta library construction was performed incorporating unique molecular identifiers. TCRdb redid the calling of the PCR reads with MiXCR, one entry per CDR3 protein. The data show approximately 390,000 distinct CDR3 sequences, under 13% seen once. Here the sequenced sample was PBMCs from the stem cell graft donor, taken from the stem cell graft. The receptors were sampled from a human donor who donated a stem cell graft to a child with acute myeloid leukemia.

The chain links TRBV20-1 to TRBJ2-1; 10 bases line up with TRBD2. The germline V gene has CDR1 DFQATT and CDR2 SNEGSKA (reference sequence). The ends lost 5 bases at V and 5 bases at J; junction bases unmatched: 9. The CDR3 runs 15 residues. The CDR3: CSASDLAGAHNEQFF. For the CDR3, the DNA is TGCAGTGCTTCAGACCTAGCGGGAGCGCACAATGAGCAGTTCTTC.

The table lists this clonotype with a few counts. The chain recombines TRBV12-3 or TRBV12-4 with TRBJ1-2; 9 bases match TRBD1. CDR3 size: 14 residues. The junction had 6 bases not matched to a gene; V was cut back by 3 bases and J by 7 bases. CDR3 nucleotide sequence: TGTGCCAGCAGTTTGGGACAGGGTGTCTCTGGCTACACCTTC. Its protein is CASSLGQGVSGYTF.